The TCR beta chain described here comes from a study of T cells in tumors after PD-1 blockade. Study summary: Treatment was either pembrolizumab 200 mg every 3 weeks or cemiplimab 350 mg every 2 weeks. The study's findings and limits: Peripheral recruitment is suggested, as some novel exhausted tumor clones were in pre-treatment blood.

The CDR3 has 16 residues. J lost 4 bases, V lost 6 bases, and 10 bases had no gene match. Germline values: CDR1 LGHDT, CDR2 YNNKEL (reference sequence). TCRdb's copy holds only in-frame clones and misses some; the assay was immunoSEQ multiplex PCR. Here the sample spans 45,000 to 60,000 clones, nearly 80% being singletons. In the case of this clone: Its antigen is unknown.

The sequencing used PBMCs, collected before anti-PD-1 treatment. The chain recombines TRBV3-1 (or the pseudogene TRBV3-2) with TRBJ2-1, with 9 bases identical to TRBD2. The sequence derives from a human donor with basal cell carcinoma. The CDR3 region is CASSIKAGGQYNEQFF. CDR3 nucleotides: TGTGCCAGCAGTATCAAAGCGGGAGGCCAGTACAATGAGCAGTTCTTC.